The subject of this entry is one T cell receptor (beta chain). The antigen is undetermined. These data are taken from a study of human T cells and chemical hapten exposure. Study-wide background: Patches that contained 0.01% DPC were applied to the upper back and read at 6 days.

Germline CDR1 reads MNHNY; CDR2 reads SVGAGI (reference sequence). With V trimmed by 2 bases and J by 3 bases, 2 bases remained unmatched. The CDR3 sequence is 15 residues long. Time point defined: patch test 1, 2 weeks after DPC sensitization. As for treatment: therapeutic diphenylcyclopropenone sensitization with weekly scalp DPC. Whole-study results and caveats: Having alopecia, donors may respond immunologically unlike healthy people. Sensitization with DPC brought no change to TCRs above 1 in 1000 in frequency. Clustering by CDR3 similarity yielded significantly more large clusters from expanded TCRs than controls.

TCRdb itself ran the RACE reads through MiXCR, one entry per CDR3 protein. There are 75,000 to 100,000 distinct CDR3 sequences in the sample; 8% to 11% occur only once, and 2.2% lies in the top ten. The chain joins TRBV6-6 to TRBJ2-4, with 9 bases matching TRBD1. Here the sequenced sample was whole blood, taken in connection with sensitization to the hapten diphenylcyclopropenone (DPC). The receptor's source is a man aged 35 to 55 with alopecia areata. Some clones in this sample may be carry-over from other donors' samples. The CDR3, as DNA: TGTGCCAGCAGTTACGCGGGACAGGGCAAAAACATTCAGTACTTC. It codes for CASSYAGQGKNIQYF.